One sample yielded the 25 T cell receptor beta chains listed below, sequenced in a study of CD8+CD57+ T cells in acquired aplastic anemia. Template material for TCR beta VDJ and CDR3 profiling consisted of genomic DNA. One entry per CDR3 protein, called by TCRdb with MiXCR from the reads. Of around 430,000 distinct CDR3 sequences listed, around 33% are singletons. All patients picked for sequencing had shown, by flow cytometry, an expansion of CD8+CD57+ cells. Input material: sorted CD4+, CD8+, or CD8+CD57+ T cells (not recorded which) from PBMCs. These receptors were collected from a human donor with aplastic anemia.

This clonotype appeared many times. DNA of the CDR3: TGCAGCGTTGAACTGACTTCAGATACGCAGTATTTT. Its protein is CSVELTSDTQYF. V is TRBV29-1 and J is TRBJ2-3; D remains unclear. Germline V gene data show CDR1 as SQVTM and CDR2 as ANQGSEA. With 2 bases removed from V and 4 bases from J, the gap between germline ends came to 7 bases. There are 12 residues in the CDR3.

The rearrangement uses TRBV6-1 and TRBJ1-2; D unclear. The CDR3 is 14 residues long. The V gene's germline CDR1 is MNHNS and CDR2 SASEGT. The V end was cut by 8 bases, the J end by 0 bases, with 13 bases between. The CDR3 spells CASSVTVANYGYTF. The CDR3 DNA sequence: TGTGCCAGCTCCGTAACGGTAGCTAACTATGGCTACACCTTC.

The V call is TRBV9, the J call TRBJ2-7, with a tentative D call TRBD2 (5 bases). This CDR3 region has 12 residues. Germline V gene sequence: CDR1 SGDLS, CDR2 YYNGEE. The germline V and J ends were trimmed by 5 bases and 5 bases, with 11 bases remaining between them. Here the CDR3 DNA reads TGTGCCAGCAGTTCTGAGGGAGACGAGCAGTACTTC. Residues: CASSSEGDEQYF.

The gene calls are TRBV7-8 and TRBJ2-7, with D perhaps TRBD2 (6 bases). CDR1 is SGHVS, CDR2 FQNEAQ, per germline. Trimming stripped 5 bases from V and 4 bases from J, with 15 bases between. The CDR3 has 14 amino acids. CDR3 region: CASSRRDTLYEQYF. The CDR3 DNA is TGTGCCAGCAGCCGGCGGGATACCCTATACGAGCAGTACTTC.

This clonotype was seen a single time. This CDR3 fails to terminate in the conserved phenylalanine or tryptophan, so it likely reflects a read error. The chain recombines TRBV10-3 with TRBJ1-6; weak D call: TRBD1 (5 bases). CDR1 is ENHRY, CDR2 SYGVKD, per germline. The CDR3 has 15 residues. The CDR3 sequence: CASSLEGTGNSPLHL. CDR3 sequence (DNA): TGTGCCAGCAGTTTGGAGGGGACTGGGAATTCACCCCTCCACTTA.

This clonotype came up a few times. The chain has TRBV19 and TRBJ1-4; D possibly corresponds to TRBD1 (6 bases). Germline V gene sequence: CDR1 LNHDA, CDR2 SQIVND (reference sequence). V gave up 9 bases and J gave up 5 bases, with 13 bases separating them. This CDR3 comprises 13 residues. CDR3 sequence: CASAPDRNEKLFF. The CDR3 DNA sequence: TGTGCCAGCGCCCCGGACAGAAATGAAAAACTGTTTTTT.

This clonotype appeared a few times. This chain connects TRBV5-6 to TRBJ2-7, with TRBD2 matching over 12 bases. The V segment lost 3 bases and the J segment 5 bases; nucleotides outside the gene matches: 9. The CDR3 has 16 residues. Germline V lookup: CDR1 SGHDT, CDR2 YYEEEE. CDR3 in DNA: TGTGCCAGCAGCTACCAGACTAGCGGGAGAAACCACGAGCAGTACTTC. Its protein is CASSYQTSGRNHEQYF.

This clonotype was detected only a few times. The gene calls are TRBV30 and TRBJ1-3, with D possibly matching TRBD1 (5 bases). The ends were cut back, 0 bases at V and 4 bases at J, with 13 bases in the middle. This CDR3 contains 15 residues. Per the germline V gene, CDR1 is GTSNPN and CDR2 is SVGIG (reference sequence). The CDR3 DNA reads TGTGCCTGGAGTGTGGGGGGGACGACAGGAAACACCATATATTTT. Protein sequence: CAWSVGGTTGNTIYF.

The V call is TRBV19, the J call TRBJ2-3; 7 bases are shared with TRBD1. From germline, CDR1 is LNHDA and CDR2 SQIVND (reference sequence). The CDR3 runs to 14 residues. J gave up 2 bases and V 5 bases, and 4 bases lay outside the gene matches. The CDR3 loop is CASSRDSFTDTQYF. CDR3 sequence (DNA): TGTGCCAGTAGTCGGGACAGCTTCACAGATACGCAGTATTTT.

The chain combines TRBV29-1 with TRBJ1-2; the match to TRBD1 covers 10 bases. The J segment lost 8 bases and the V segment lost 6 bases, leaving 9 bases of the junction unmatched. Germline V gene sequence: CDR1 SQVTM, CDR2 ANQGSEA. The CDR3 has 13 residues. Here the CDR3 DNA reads TGCAGCGTGCGGACAGGGGGGTCTCAAGGCTACACCTTC. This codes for CSVRTGGSQGYTF.

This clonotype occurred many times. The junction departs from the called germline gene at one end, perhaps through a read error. CDR3 bases: TGTGCCAGCAGTCTCGAAGGGGGACAGCCCCAGCATTTT. Translated, it gives CASSLEGGQPQHF. The genes are TRBV5-1 and TRBJ1-5, with D possibly being TRBD1 (6 bases). CDR1 is SGHRS, CDR2 YFSETQ, per germline. The CDR3 runs to 13 residues.

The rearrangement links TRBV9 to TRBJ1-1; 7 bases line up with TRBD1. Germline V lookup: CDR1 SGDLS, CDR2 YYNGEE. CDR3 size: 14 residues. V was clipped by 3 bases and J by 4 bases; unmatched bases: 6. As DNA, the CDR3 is TGTGCCAGCAGCGCAGGGGGGGTAGGCACTGAAGCTTTCTTT. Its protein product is CASSAGGVGTEAFF.

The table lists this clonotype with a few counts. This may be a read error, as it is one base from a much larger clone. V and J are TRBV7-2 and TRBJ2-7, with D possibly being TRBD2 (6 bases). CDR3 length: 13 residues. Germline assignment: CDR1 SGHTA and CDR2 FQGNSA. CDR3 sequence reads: CAGSQRVLLEQYF. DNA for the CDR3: TGTGCCGGCAGCCAGCGGGTCCTACTCGAGCAGTACTTC.

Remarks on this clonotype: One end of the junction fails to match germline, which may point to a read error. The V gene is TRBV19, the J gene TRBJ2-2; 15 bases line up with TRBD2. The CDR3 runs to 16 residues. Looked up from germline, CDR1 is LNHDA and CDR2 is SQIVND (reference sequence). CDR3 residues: CASSGLAGGPPGEPFF. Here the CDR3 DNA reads TGTGCCAGTAGTGGACTAGCGGGAGGGCCACCCGGGGAGCCGTTTTTT.

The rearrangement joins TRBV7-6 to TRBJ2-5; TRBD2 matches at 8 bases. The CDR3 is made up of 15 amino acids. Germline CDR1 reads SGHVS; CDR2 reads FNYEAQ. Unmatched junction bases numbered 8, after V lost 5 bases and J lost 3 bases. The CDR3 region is CASSTPGLVEETQYF. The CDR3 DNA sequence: TGTGCCAGCAGCACCCCGGGACTAGTGGAAGAGACCCAGTACTTC.

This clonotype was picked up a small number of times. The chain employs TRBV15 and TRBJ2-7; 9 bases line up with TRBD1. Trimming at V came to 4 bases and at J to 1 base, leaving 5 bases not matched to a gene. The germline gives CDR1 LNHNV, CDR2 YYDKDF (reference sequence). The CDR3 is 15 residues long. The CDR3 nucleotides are TGTGCCACCAGCAACGGACAGGGGATATCCTACGAGCAGTACTTC. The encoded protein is CATSNGQGISYEQYF. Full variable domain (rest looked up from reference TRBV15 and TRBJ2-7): DAMVIQNPRYQVTQFGKPVTLSCSQTLNHNVMYWYQQKSSQAPKLLFHYYDKDFNNEADTPDNFQSRRPNTSFCFLDIRSPGLGDTAMYLCATSNGQGISYEQYFGPGTRLTVT.

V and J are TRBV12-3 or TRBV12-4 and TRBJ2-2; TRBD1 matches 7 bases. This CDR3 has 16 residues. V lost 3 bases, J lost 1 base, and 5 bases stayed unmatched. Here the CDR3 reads CASSFWTGRNTGELFF. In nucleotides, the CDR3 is TGTGCCAGCAGTTTTTGGACAGGACGGAACACCGGGGAGCTGTTTTTT.

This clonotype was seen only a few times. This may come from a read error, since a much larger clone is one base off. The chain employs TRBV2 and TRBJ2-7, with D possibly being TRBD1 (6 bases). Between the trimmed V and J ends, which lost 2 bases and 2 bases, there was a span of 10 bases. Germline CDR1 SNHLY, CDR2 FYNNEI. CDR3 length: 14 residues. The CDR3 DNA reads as TGTGCCAGCAGTGAAATGGGGGCACCCTACGAGCAGTACTTC. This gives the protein CASSEMGAPYEQYF. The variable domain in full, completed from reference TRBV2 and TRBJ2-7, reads EPEVTQTPSHQVTQMGQEVILRCVPISNHLYFYWYRQILGQKVEFLVSFYNNEISEKSEIFDDQFSVERPDGSNFTLKIRSTKLEDSAMYFCASSEMGAPYEQYFGPGTRLTVT.

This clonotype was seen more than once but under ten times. CDR3: CASRQGPNYGYTF. The CDR3 nucleotides are TGTGCCAGCAGACAGGGACCTAACTATGGCTACACCTTC. The chain links TRBV6-1 to TRBJ1-2, with D possibly matching TRBD1 (6 bases). The CDR3 consists of 13 residues. V lost 6 bases, J lost 0 bases, and 8 bases lay in between. The germline CDR1 and CDR2 sequences are MNHNS and SASEGT.

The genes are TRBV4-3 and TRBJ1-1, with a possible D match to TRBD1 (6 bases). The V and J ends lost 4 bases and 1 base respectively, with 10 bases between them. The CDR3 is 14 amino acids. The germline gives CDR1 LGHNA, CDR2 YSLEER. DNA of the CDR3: TGCGCCAGCAGCCGGTCGACAGGGAACACTGAAGCTTTCTTT. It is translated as CASSRSTGNTEAFF.

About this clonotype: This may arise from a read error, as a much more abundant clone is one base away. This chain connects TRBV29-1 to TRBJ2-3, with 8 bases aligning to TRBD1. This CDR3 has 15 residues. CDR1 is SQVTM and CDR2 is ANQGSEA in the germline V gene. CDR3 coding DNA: TGCCGCGTTGCTGCCGGGACAGGTAGCACAGATACGCAGTATTTT. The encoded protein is CRVAAGTGSTDTQYF.

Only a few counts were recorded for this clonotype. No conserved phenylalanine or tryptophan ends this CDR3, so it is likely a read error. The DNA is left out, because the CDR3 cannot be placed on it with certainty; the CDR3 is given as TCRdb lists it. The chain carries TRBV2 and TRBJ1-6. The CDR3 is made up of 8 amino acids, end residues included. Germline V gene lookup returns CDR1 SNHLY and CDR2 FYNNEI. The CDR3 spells CASSESTA.

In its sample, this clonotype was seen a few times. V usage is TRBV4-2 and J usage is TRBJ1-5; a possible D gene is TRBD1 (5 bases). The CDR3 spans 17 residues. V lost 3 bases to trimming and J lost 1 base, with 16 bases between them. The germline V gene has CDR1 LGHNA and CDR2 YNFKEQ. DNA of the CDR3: TGTGCCAGCAGCCAGGGAACGGGGCTCGGAAGCAATCAGCCCCAGCATTTT. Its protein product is CASSQGTGLGSNQPQHF.

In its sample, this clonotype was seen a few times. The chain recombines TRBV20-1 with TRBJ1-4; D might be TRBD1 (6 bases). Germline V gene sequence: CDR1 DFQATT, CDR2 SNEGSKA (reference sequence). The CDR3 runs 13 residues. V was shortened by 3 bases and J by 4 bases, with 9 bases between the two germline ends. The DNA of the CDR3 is TGCAGTGCTAGCGGACAGTTTAATGAAAAACTGTTTTTT. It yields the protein CSASGQFNEKLFF.

The CDR3 loop reads CSVGTGTQYF. CDR3 DNA: TGCAGCGTAGGGACAGGGACCCAGTACTTC. The rearrangement links TRBV29-1 to TRBJ2-5; TRBD1 matches 8 bases. After removal of 6 bases from V and 7 bases from J, the junction contained 1 base not matched to a gene. The germline V gene encodes CDR1 SQVTM and CDR2 ANQGSEA. The CDR3 contains 10 residues. Together with reference TRBV29-1 and TRBJ2-5, the CDR3 gives the full variable domain: SAVISQKPSRDICQRGTSLTIQCQVDSQVTMMFWYRQQPGQSLTLIATANQGSEATYESGFVIDKFPISRPNLTFSTLTVSNMSPEDSSIYLCSVGTGTQYFGPGTRLLVL.